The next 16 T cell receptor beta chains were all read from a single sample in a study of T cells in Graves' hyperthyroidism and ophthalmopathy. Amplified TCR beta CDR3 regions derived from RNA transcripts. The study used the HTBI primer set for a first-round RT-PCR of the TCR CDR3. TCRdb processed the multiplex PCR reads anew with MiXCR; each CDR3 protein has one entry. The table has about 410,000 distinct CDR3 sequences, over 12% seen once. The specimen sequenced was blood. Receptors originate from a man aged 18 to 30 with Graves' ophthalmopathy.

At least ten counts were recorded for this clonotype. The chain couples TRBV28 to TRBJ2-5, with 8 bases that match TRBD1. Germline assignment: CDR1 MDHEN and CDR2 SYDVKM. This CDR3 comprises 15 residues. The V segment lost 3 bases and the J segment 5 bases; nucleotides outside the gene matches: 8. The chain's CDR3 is CASSFPGQGRETQYF. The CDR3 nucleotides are TGTGCCAGCAGTTTTCCAGGACAGGGAAGGGAGACCCAGTACTTC. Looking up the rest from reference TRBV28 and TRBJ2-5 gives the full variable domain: DVKVTQSSRYLVKRTGEKVFLECVQDMDHENMFWYRQDPGLGLRLIYFSYDVKMKEKGDIPEGYSVSREKKERFSLILESASTNQTSMYLCASSFPGQGRETQYFGPGTRLLVL.

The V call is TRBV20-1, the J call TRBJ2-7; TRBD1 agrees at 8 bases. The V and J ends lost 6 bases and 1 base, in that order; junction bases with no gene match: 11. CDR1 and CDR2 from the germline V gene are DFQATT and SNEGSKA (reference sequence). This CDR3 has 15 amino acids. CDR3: CSATLPTGGSYEQYF. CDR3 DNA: TGCAGTGCCACTCTACCAACAGGGGGTTCCTACGAGCAGTACTTC.

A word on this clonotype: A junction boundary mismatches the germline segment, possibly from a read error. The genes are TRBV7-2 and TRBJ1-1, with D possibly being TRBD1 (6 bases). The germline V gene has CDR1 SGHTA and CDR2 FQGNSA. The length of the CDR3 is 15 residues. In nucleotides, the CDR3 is TGTGCCAGCCAAAGGGGTAGGGTGACAGGCACTGGAGCTTTCTTT. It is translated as CASQRGRVTGTGAFF.

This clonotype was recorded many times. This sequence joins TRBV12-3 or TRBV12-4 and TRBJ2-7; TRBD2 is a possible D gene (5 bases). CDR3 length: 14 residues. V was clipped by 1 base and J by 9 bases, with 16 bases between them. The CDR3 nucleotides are TGTGCCAGCAGTTTAGGGGTGCAGTCCCGGGGGCAGTACTTC. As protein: CASSLGVQSRGQYF.

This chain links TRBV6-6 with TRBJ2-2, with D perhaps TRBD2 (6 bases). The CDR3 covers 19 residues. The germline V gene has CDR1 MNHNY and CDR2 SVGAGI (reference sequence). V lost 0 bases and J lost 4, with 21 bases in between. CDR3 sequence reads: CASSYSAYITSTPTGELFF. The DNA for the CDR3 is TGTGCCAGCAGTTACTCGGCCTACATCACTAGCACCCCCACCGGGGAGCTGTTTTTT.

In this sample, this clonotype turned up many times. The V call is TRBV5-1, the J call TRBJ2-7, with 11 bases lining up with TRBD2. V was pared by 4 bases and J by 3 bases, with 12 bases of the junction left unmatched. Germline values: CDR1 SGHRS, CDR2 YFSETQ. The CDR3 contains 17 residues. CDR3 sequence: CASSLRGLAGKIYEQYF. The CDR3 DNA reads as TGCGCCAGCAGCCTACGAGGACTAGCGGGCAAAATCTACGAGCAGTACTTC.

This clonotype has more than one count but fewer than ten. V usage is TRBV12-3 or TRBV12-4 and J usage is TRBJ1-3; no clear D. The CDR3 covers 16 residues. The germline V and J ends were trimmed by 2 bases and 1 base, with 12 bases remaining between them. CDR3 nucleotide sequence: TGTGCCAGCAGTTTACAGGCGGCAAGATCTGGAAACACCATATATTTT. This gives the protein CASSLQAARSGNTIYF.

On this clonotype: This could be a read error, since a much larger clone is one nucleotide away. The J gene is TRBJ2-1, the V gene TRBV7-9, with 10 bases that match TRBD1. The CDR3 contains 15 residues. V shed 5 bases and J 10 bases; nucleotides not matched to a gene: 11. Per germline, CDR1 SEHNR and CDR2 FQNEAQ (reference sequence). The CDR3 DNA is TGTGCCAGCAGCCAACAGGGACAGGGGTCCTACGAGCAGTTCTTC. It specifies CASSQQGQGSYEQFF.

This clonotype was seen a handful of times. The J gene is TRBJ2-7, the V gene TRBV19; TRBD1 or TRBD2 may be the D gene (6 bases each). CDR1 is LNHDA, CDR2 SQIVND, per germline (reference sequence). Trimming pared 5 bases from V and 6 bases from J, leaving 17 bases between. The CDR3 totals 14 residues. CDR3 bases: TGTGCCAGTAGTGCCCCGGGGGCGACCGTCGAGCAGTACTTC. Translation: CASSAPGATVEQYF.

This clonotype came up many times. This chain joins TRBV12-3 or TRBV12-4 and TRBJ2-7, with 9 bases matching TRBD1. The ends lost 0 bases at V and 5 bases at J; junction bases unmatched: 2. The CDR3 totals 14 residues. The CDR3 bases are TGTGCCAGCAGTTTAGCAACAGGGGGCAACGAGCAGTACTTC. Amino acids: CASSLATGGNEQYF.

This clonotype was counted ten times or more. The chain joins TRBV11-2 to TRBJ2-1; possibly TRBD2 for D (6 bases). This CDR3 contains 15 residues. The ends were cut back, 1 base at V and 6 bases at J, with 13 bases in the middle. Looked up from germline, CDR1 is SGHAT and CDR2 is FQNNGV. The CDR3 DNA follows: TGTGCCAGCAGCTTAGTCGGGAGAATCGGCAATGAGCAGTTCTTC. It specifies CASSLVGRIGNEQFF.

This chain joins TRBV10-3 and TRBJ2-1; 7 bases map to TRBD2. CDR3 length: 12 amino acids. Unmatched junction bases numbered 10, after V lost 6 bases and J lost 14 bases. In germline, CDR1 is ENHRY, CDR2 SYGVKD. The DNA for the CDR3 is TGTGCCATCAGCGAGGGGCTAGCGGACAAGTTCTTC. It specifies CAISEGLADKFF.

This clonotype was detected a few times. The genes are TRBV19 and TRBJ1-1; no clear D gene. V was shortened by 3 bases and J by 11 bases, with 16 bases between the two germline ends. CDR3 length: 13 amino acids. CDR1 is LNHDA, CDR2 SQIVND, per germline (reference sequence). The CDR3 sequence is CASSIGSARTAFF. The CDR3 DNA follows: TGTGCCAGTAGTATTGGGTCAGCCAGGACGGCTTTCTTT.

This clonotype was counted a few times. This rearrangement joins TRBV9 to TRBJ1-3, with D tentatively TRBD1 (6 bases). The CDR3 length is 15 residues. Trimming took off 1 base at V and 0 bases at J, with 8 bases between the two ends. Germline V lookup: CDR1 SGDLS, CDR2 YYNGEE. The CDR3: CASSVQGSSGNTIYF. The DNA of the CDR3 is TGTGCCAGCAGCGTACAGGGGAGCTCTGGAAACACCATATATTTT.

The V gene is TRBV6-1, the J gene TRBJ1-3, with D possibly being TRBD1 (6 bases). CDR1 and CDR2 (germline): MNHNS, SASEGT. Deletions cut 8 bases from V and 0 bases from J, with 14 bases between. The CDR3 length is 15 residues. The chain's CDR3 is CASGITDSSGNTIYF. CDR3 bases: TGTGCCAGCGGTATTACGGACAGCTCTGGAAACACCATATATTTT.

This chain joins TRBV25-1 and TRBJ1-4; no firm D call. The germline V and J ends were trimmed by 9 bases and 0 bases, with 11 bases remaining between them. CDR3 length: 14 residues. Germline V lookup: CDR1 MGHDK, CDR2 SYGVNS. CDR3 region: CASPQFATNEKLFF. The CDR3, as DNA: TGTGCCAGTCCACAGTTCGCAACTAATGAAAAACTGTTTTTT. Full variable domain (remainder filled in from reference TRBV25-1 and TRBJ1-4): EADIYQTPRYLVIGTGKKITLECSQTMGHDKMYWYQQDPGMELHLIHYSYGVNSTEKGDLSSESTVSRIRTEHFPLTLESARPSHTSQYLCASPQFATNEKLFFGSGTQLSVL.